The clone carrying this TCR beta chain was detected once. This entry comes from a study of blood T cell repertoires in COVID-19. In the original processing: Quantification of nucleated cells was approximated via reference gene primer amplification. Profiling relied on immunoSEQ multiplex PCR, and the TCRdb table lists in-frame clones only, not all of them. The V and J calls and clone size come from that table; D and trimming were worked out from the DNA. The data contain about 80,000 clones, roughly 76% of them singletons. The CDR3 contains 15 residues. Germline V CDR1 and CDR2: SGHRS, YFSETQ. The junction had 10 bases not matched to a gene; V was cut back by 4 bases and J by 8 bases.

The sequence was collected from a man in his 70s with active or convalescent COVID-19. V is TRBV5-1 and J is TRBJ2-1, with 9 bases identical to TRBD2. What was sequenced was peripheral blood. This chain's CDR3 is CASSPQGAGGDEQFF. The CDR3 DNA is TGCGCCAGCAGCCCCCAGGGAGCGGGGGGCGATGAGCAGTTCTTC.